The T cell receptor beta chain described here comes from a study of shared clonotypes between healthy human individuals (dated by TCRdb to about 2020). For the wider study: A couple of women and a few men aged 18 to 49 years were included in the cohort. For each donor, three plates each were used for CD4 naive and CD4 memory, two plates were used for CD8 naive, and one plate was used for CD8 memory. To estimate repertoire size and how much clonotypes are shared between individuals, the study performed deep sequencing of blood TCR repertoires from roughly five healthy adults. To increase sequencing depth and limit assay-specific biases, different laboratories used diverse techniques to prepare libraries and sequence TCR repertoires. Each donor's leukapheresis produced roughly between roughly 0.85 and 10 billion PBMCs.

A remark on this clone: Its antigen specificity is not known. No much larger clonotype is one base removed from it; base qualities were not supplied.

CD8 naive samples consisted of CD45RO-negative cells that were positively selected for CCR7, yielding a CD45RA+CCR7+ population without TemRA cells. Donors were healthy HIV-negative adults with no recently reported acute infections or vaccinations. Every donor was a Caucasian adult living in Nashville, Tennessee, USA. Blood was obtained by leukapheresis, after which PBMCs were separated by Ficoll-Histopaque density gradient centrifugation and cryopreserved in liquid nitrogen vapor phase. Analytical flow cytometry was used to check the purity and quantity of every magnetically sorted T cell population. Each sorted fraction had its genomic DNA isolated and then quantified by UV absorbance on a Nanodrop 2000c. Using the deep immunoSEQ assay, multiplex PCR amplified TCR CDR3 regions from genomic DNA. For each cell subset, the extracted genomic DNA was distributed evenly across all wells of several immunoSEQ 96-well plates, and each plate served as one replicate. For sorted subsets, roughly 190 ng of genomic DNA, equivalent to 30,000 or so T cell genomes, went into each replicate PCR. Purified libraries were quantified with a Qubit 3.0 fluorometer, sized on a Bioanalyzer 2100, and re-quantified with the KAPA Library Quantification kit. A separate single-read 150-cycle Illumina NextSeq 550 flow cell was used to sequence each immunoSEQ 96-well plate. The authors' analysis ran thus. The immunoSEQ output contained only junctional sequences without quality scores, so filtering could not match that applied to full-length reads. Sequences were annotated with PyIR, a Python wrapper for IgBLAST v1.9, using IMGT germline references to assign V/J genes and CDR3. Reads with weak V/J assignments (E-value above 1e-6), missing CDR3, stop codons, out-of-frame junctions, or ambiguous translated residues were removed. A V3J clonotype was defined by an identical inferred V gene, J gene, and CDR3 amino acid sequence. To compute the percentage overlap between repertoires, the number of shared unique clonotypes was divided by the size of the smaller repertoire. Repertoire richness was assessed with RTK rarefaction, the Chao1 estimator, and Recon v2.1 estimates of unobserved clonotypes. OLGA was used to compute generation probabilities for all TCRbeta clonotypes that the gDNA method yielded from a handful of donors. TCRdb re-hosts the immuneACCESS table, in-frame sequences only. Its copies lack some clones; in the studies checked, an unresolved V gene accounts for under half of them, and the cause for the rest is not known. The V and J calls and clone size were taken over from that table, and D and trimming were inferred from the DNA. In all, the sample holds about 1.9 million clones, and 80% to 95% of those were seen once. Less than 2% of the sample is taken by the ten largest.

Results and caveats for the whole study, not just this receptor: Higher generation probabilities were observed for clonotypes shared by all four sorted-subset donors than for non-shared clonotypes. Roughly 5% of naive CD4, 3% to 4% of naive CD8, approximately 2.2% of memory CD4, and approximately 0.4% of memory CD8 clonotypes were shared across a few donors. Sampling was limited to blood, and TCR repertoires in tissue likely differ from TCR repertoires in blood. Naive subsets generally had larger estimated clonotype richness than memory subsets did. Because the study included only a small number of donors, the genetic and exposure-history diversity represented was limited. Rarefaction of sorted-subset datasets indicated incomplete sequencing despite the large sequencing depth. Pairwise subsampling indicated that sequencing depth was expected to affect the degree of clonotype sharing among donors.

The CDR3, from cysteine to phenylalanine, totals 16 residues. Left in the record is the CDR3 DNA by itself, 48 bases read in frame from the first base. V is shortened by 2 bases, J by 7 bases, and the region joining them spans 18 bases. CDR1 and CDR2 were assigned from the germline V gene as SNHLY and FYNNEI. Recombination connected TRBV2 to TRBJ2-1; TRBD2 is a weak D gene call, 6 bases matching. The origin of this receptor is a man between 18 and 29 years old in good health. Some clones in this sample may be carry-over from other donors' samples. Sample: naive CD8+ T cells from PBMCs. The sample's cell subset or site label is to be understood as: CD45RA+CCR7+. In nucleotide form, the sequence is TGTGCCAGCAGTGAAACCCTAGCGAGGATGTCAAATGAGCAGTTCTTC. Translated, it reads CASSETLARMSNEQFF.